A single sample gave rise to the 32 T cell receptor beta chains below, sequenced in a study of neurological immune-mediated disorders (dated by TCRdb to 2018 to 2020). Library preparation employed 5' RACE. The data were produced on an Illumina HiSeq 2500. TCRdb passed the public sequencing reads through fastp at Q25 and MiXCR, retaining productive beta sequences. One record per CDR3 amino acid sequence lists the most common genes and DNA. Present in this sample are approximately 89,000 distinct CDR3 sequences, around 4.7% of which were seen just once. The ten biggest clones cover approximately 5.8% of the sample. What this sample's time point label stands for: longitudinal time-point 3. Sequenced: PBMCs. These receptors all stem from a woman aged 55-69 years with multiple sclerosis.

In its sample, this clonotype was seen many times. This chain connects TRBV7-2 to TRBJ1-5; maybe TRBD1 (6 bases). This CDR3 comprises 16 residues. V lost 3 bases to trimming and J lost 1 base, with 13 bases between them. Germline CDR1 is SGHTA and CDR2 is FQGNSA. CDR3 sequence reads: CASSFPGTKSNQPQHF. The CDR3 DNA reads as TGTGCCAGCAGCTTCCCCGGGACAAAGAGCAATCAGCCCCAGCATTTT.

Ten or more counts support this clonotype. The DNA of the CDR3 is TGCAGTGCTAAAAAGGAGTCAGATACGCAGTATTTT. Protein: CSAKKESDTQYF. The genes are TRBV20-1 and TRBJ2-3; unclear D gene. CDR3 length: 12 amino acids. V lost 4 bases to trimming and J lost 4 bases, with 9 bases between them. Germline V gene sequence: CDR1 DFQATT, CDR2 SNEGSKA (reference sequence).

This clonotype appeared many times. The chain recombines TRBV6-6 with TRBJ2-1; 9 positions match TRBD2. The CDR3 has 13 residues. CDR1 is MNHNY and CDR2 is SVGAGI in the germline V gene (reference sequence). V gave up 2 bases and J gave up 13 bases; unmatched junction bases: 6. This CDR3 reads CASSYSSGGLQFF. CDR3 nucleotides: TGTGCCAGCAGTTACAGTAGCGGGGGCCTTCAGTTCTTC.

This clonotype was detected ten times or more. The CDR3 loop is CASSVNGGEGDTQYF. The CDR3 DNA reads as TGTGCCAGCAGCGTCAACGGGGGGGAGGGAGATACGCAGTATTTT. V and J are TRBV9 and TRBJ2-3, with TRBD2 identical over 8 bases. This CDR3 has 15 amino acids. Germline V lookup: CDR1 SGDLS, CDR2 YYNGEE. V shed 2 bases and J 5 bases; nucleotides not matched to a gene: 7.

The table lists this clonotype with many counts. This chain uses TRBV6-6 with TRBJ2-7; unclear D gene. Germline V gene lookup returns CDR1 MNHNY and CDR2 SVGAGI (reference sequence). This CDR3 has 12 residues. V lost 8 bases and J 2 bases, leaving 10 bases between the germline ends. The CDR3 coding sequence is TGTGCCAGCGGAGCCCTACCCTACGAGCAGTACTTC. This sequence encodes CASGALPYEQYF.

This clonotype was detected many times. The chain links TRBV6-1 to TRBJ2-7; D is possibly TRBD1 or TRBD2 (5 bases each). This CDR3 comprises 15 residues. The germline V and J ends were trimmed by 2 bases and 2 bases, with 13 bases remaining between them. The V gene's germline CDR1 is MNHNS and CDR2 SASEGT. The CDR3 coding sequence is TGTGCCAGCAGTGAAACTAGGGGACCTACCTACGAGCAGTACTTC. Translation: CASSETRGPTYEQYF.

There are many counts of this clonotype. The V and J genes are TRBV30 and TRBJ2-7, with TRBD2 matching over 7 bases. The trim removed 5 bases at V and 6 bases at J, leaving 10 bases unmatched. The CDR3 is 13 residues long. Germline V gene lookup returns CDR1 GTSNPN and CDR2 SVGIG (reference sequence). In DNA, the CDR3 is TGTGCCTGGGGCAGCCCCCCGGGGGGCGAGCAGTACTTC. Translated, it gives CAWGSPPGGEQYF.

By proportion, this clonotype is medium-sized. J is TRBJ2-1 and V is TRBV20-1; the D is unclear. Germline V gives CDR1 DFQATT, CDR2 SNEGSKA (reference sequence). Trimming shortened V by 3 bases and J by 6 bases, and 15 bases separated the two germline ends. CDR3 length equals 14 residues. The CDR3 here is CSASWVGFSNEQFF. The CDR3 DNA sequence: TGCAGTGCTAGTTGGGTGGGCTTTTCCAATGAGCAGTTCTTC.

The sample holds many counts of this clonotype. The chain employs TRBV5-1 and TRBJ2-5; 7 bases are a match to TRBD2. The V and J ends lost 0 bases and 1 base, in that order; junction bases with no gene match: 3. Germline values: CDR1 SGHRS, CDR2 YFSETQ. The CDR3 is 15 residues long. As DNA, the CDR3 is TGCGCCAGCAGCTTGGACGGGGGGTCCCAAGAGACCCAGTACTTC. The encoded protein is CASSLDGGSQETQYF.

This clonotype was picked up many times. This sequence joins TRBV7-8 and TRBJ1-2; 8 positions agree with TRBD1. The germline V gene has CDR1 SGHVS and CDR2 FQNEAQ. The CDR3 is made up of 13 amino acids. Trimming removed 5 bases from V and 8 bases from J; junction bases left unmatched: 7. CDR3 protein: CASSPRTGLGYTF. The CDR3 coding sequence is TGTGCCAGCAGCCCCAGGACAGGGCTCGGCTACACCTTC.

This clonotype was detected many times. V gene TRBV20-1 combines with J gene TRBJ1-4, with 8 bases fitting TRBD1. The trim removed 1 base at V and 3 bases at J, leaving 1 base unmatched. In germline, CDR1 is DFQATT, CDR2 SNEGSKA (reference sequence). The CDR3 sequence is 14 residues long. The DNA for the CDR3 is TGCAGTGCTAGAGTACAGGGGGCTAATGAAAAACTGTTTTTT. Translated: CSARVQGANEKLFF.

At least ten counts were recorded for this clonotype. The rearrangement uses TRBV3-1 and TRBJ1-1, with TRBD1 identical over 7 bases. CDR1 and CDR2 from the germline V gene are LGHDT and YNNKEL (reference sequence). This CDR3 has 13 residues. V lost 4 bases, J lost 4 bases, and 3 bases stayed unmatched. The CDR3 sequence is CASSRQGSTEAFF. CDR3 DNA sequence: TGTGCCAGCAGCCGACAGGGTTCCACTGAAGCTTTCTTT.

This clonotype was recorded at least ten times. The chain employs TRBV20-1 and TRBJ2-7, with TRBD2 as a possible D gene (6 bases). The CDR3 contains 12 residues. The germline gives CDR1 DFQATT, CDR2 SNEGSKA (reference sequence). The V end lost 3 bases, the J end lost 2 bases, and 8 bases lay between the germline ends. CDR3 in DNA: TGCAGTGCTAGTCCGGGGGCCTACGAGCAGTACTTC. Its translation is CSASPGAYEQYF.

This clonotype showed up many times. CDR3: CASSLEGKRADTQYF. For the CDR3, the DNA is TGTGCCAGCAGCTTAGAGGGGAAAAGGGCAGATACGCAGTATTTT. The rearrangement uses TRBV7-8 and TRBJ2-3; TRBD1 might be the D (5 bases). Germline V CDR1 and CDR2: SGHVS, FQNEAQ. This CDR3 spans 15 amino acids. V gave up 1 base and J gave up 4 bases, with 12 bases separating them.

CDR3 residues: CASSFQGSRETQYF. The CDR3 DNA is TGTGCCAGCAGCTTTCAGGGGTCTAGGGAGACCCAGTACTTC. V gene TRBV7-7 combines with J gene TRBJ2-5; D perhaps matches TRBD1 (6 bases). This CDR3 has 14 amino acids. The germline CDR1 and CDR2 sequences are SSHAT and FNYEAQ (reference sequence). V lost 3 bases to trimming and J lost 5 bases, with 13 bases between them. The variable domain in full, with the rest retrieved from reference TRBV7-7 and TRBJ2-5, is GAGVSQSPRYKVTKRGQDVTLRCDPISSHATLYWYQQALGQGPEFLTYFNYEAQPDKSGLPSDRFSAERPEGSISTLTIQRTEQRDSAMYRCASSFQGSRETQYFGPGTRLLVL.

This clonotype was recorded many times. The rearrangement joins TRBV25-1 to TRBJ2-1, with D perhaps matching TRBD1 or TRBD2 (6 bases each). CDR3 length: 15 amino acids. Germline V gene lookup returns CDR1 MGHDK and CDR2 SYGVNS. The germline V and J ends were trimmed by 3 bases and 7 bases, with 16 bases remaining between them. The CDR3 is CASSEWETGANEQFF. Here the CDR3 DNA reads TGTGCCAGCAGTGAGTGGGAAACGGGGGCGAATGAGCAGTTCTTC.

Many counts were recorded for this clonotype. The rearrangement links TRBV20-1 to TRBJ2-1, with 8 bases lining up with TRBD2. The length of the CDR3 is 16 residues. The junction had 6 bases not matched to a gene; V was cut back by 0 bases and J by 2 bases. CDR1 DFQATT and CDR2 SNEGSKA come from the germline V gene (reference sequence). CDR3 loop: CSARDFSRGAYNEQFF. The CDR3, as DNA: TGCAGTGCTAGAGATTTCTCGCGGGGGGCCTACAATGAGCAGTTCTTC.

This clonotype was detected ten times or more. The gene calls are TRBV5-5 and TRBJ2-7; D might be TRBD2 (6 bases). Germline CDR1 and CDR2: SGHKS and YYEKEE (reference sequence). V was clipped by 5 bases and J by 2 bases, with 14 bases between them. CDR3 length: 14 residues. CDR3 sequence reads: CASSAGPSAYEQYF. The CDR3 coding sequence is TGTGCCAGCAGTGCGGGACCCAGCGCCTACGAGCAGTACTTC.

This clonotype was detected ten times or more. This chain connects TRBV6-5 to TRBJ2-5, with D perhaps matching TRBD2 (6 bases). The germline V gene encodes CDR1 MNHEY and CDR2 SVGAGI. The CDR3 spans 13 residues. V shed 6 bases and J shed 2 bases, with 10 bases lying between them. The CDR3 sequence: CASRWGEQETQYF. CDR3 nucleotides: TGTGCCAGCAGGTGGGGGGAACAAGAGACCCAGTACTTC.

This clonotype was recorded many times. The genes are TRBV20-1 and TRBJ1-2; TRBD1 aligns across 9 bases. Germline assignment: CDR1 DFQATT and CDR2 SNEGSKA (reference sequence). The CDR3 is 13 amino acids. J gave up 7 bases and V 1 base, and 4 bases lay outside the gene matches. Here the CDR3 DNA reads TGCAGTGCTAGAGGAGGGACAGGGATTGGCTACACCTTC. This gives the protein CSARGGTGIGYTF.

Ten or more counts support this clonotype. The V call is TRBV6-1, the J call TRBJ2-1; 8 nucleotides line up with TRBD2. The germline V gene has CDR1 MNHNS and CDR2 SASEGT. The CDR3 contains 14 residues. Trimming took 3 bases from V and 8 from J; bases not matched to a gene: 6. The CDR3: CASSDPGGFDEQFF. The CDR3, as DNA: TGTGCCAGCAGTGACCCGGGGGGGTTTGATGAGCAGTTCTTC.

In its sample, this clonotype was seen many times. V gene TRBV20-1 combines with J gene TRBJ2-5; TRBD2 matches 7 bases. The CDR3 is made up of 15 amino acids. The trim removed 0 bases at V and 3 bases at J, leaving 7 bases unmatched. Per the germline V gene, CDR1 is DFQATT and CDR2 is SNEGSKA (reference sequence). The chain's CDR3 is CSAREGGDVKETQYF. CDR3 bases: TGCAGTGCTAGAGAGGGGGGGGACGTAAAAGAGACCCAGTACTTC.

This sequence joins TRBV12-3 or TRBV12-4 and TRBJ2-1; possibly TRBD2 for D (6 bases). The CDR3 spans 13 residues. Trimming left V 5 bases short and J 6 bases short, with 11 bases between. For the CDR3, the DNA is TGTGCCAGCAGTACGACTAGTTTCAATGAGCAGTTCTTC. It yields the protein CASSTTSFNEQFF.

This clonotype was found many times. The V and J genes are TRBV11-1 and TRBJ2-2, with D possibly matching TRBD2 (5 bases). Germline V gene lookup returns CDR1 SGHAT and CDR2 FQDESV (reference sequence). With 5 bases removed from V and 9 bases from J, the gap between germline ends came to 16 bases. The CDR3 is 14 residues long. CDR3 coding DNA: TGTGCCAGCAGCACCCCGGAGGCCGGGCGGGAGCTGTTTTTT. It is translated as CASSTPEAGRELFF.

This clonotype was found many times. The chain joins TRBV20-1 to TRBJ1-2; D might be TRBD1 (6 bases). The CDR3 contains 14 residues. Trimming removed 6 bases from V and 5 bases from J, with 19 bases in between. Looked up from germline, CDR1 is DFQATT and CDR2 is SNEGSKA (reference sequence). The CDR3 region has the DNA TGCAGTGCCTCCCCCCGGGGGGGCAGTTATGGCTACACCTTC. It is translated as CSASPRGGSYGYTF.

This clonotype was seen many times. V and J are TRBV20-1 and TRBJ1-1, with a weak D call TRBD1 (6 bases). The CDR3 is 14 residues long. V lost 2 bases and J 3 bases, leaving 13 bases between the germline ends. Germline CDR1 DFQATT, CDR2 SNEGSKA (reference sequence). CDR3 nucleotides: TGCAGTGCTAGACCAGGGGAGGTCGACACTGAAGCTTTCTTT. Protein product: CSARPGEVDTEAFF.

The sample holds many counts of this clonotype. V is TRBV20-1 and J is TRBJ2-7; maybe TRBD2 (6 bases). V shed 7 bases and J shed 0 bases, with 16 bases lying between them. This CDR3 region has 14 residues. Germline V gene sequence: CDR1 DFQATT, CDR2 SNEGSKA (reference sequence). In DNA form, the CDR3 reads TGCAGTGACGGGGGTAGGCTGAGCTCCTACGAGCAGTACTTC. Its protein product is CSDGGRLSSYEQYF.

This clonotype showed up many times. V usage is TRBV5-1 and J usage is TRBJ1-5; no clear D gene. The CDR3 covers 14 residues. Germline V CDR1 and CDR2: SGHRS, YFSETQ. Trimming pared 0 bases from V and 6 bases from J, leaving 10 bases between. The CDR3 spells CASSLGNGRQPQHF. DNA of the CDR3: TGCGCCAGCAGCTTGGGGAACGGCCGTCAGCCCCAGCATTTT.

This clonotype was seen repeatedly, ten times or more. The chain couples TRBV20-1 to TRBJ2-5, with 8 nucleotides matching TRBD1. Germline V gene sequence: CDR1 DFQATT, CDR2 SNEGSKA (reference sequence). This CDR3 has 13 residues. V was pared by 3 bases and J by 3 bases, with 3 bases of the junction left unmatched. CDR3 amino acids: CSASEGQEETQYF. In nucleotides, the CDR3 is TGCAGTGCTAGTGAGGGACAGGAAGAGACCCAGTACTTC.

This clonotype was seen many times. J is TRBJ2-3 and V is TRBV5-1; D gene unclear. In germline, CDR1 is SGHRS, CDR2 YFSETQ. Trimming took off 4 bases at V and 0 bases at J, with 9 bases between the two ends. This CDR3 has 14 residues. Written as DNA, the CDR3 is TGCGCCAGCAGCCCCCAGAGTAGCACAGATACGCAGTATTTT. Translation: CASSPQSSTDTQYF. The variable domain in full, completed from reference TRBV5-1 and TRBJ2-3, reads KAGVTQTPRYLIKTRGQQVTLSCSPISGHRSVSWYQQTPGQGLQFLFEYFSETQRNKGNFPGRFSGRQFSNSRSEMNVSTLELGDSALYLCASSPQSSTDTQYFGPGTRLTVL.

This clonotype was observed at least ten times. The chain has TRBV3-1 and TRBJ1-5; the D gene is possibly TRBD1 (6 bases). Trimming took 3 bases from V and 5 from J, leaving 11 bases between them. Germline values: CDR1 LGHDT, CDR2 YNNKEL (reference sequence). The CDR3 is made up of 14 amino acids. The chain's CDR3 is CASSQRGGYQPQHF. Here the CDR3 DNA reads TGTGCCAGCAGCCAGAGGGGGGGTTATCAGCCCCAGCATTTT.

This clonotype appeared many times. CDR3 sequence: CASRGGNTEAFF. The DNA of the CDR3 is TGTGCCTCCAGAGGGGGGAACACTGAAGCTTTCTTT. The rearrangement uses TRBV25-1 and TRBJ1-1; D might be TRBD1 (6 bases). The V end was cut by 11 bases, the J end by 1 base, with 11 bases between. Germline V gene lookup returns CDR1 MGHDK and CDR2 SYGVNS. The CDR3 is made up of 12 amino acids.